Following are 24 T cell receptor beta chains from one sample sequenced in a study of blood T cell repertoires in COVID-19. Profiling relied on immunoSEQ multiplex PCR, and the TCRdb table lists in-frame clones only, not all of them. The sample contains around 200,000 clones, 75% to 90% of which appear only once. The sequenced sample consisted of PBMCs or T cells enriched from blood (not recorded which). All receptors come from a man aged 35 to 55 who had recovered from COVID-19.

The CDR3 DNA follows: TGTGCCAGCAGCCAAGATAGGGTCGGGGGGTTTGGCTACGAGCAGTACTTC. Its translation: CASSQDRVGGFGYEQYF. The rearrangement links TRBV3-1 (or the pseudogene TRBV3-2) to TRBJ2-7; 7 bases agree with TRBD2. With V trimmed by 0 bases and J by 3 bases, 11 bases remained unmatched. This CDR3 is 17 amino acids long. Germline CDR1 reads LGHDT; CDR2 reads YNNKEL (reference sequence).

V gene TRBV19 combines with J gene TRBJ1-6, with TRBD1 as a possible D gene (5 bases). This CDR3 spans 16 amino acids. The germline V and J ends were trimmed by 7 bases and 0 bases, with 13 bases remaining between them. In germline, CDR1 is LNHDA, CDR2 SQIVND (reference sequence). This chain's CDR3 is CASMSRVNSYNSPLHF. CDR3 bases: TGTGCCAGTATGTCCAGGGTGAACTCCTATAATTCACCCCTCCACTTT. Full variable domain (rest looked up from reference TRBV19 and TRBJ1-6): DGGITQSPKYLFRKEGQNVTLSCEQNLNHDAMYWYRQDPGQGLRLIYYSQIVNDFQKGDIAEGYSVSREKKESFPLTVTSAQKNPTAFYLCASMSRVNSYNSPLHFGNGTRLTVT.

The rearrangement links TRBV2 to TRBJ1-2, with TRBD1 matching over 9 bases. CDR1 SNHLY and CDR2 FYNNEI come from the germline V gene. CDR3 size: 14 residues. V gave up 7 bases and J gave up 8 bases; unmatched junction bases: 11. DNA for the CDR3: TGTGCCAGCACGAATCGGGGGACAGGGAGCGGCTACACCTTC. This encodes CASTNRGTGSGYTF.

The V call is TRBV12-5, the J call TRBJ2-2, with D perhaps TRBD1 (6 bases). The germline V gene encodes CDR1 LGHNT and CDR2 FRNRAP. V lost 6 bases, J lost 5 bases, and 16 bases lay in between. This CDR3 spans 15 amino acids. The CDR3 spells CASGPGQPGTGELFF. The CDR3, as DNA: TGTGCTAGTGGCCCCGGACAGCCTGGGACCGGGGAGCTGTTTTTT.

The chain carries TRBV27 and TRBJ1-6, with TRBD1 matching over 8 bases. Losses at the gene ends were 6 bases for V and 6 bases for J; bases not matched to a gene: 10. Germline V gene sequence: CDR1 MNHEY, CDR2 SMNVEV (reference sequence). The CDR3 extends over 16 amino acids. CDR3 protein: CASRTQGAIGNSPLHF. In DNA form, the CDR3 reads TGTGCCAGCAGGACTCAGGGGGCAATAGGTAATTCACCCCTCCACTTT.

The rearrangement uses TRBV25-1 and TRBJ1-5, with a tentative D call TRBD1 (5 bases). Trimming removed 1 base from V and 7 bases from J, with 8 bases in between. From germline, CDR1 is MGHDK and CDR2 SYGVNS. This CDR3 is 13 amino acids long. This CDR3 is CASSEWGVQPQHF. The CDR3 DNA reads TGTGCCAGCAGTGAATGGGGGGTCCAGCCCCAGCATTTT.

The chain uses TRBV5-1 and TRBJ1-1; D perhaps matches TRBD1 (5 bases). Trimming shortened V by 0 bases and J by 4 bases, and 10 bases separated the two germline ends. The CDR3 consists of 14 residues. Germline assignment: CDR1 SGHRS and CDR2 YFSETQ. DNA for the CDR3: TGCGCCAGCAGCTTGGAAGGGGTAGGCACTGAAGCTTTCTTT. Its protein is CASSLEGVGTEAFF.

The rearrangement uses TRBV19 and TRBJ2-7; 10 bases line up with TRBD2. Unmatched junction bases numbered 21, after V lost 3 bases and J lost 1 base. The CDR3 extends over 21 amino acids. Germline assignment: CDR1 LNHDA and CDR2 SQIVND (reference sequence). CDR3 loop: CASSIFGGVFGGLADSYEQYF. DNA of the CDR3: TGTGCCAGTAGTATTTTTGGCGGGGTATTTGGCGGACTAGCGGATTCCTACGAGCAGTACTTC.

The genes are TRBV5-1 and TRBJ1-1, with D uncertain. Trimming cost V 0 bases and J 1 base, with 16 bases left between them. This CDR3 contains 17 residues. Germline V gene data show CDR1 as SGHRS and CDR2 as YFSETQ. CDR3 sequence: CASSLVVQSYGNTEAFF. CDR3 nucleotides: TGCGCCAGCAGCTTGGTGGTACAGTCTTACGGGAACACTGAAGCTTTCTTT.

The J gene is TRBJ1-2, the V gene TRBV2; D unclear. The CDR3 is 12 amino acids. Germline V gene data show CDR1 as SNHLY and CDR2 as FYNNEI. V was pared by 3 bases and J by 8 bases, with 10 bases between. The CDR3 region has the DNA TGTGCCAGCAGTGATCCTGGGCAGGGCTACACCTTC. Translated, it gives CASSDPGQGYTF.

The genes are TRBV10-3 and TRBJ1-1; 8 bases map to TRBD1. The germline gives CDR1 ENHRY, CDR2 SYGVKD. The CDR3 totals 16 residues. V lost 4 bases, J lost 1 base, and 8 bases stayed unmatched. The CDR3 DNA reads TGTGCCATCAGTGTGTCGGGACAGGAGACGAACACTGAAGCTTTCTTT. Protein sequence: CAISVSGQETNTEAFF.

As regards this clone: Distinct nucleotide sequences in the sample also encode this CDR3. The chain links TRBV3-1 (or the pseudogene TRBV3-2) to TRBJ1-2, with D unresolved. The germline V and J ends were trimmed by 4 bases and 5 bases, with 8 bases remaining between them. Germline CDR1 LGHDT, CDR2 YNNKEL (reference sequence). CDR3 size: 12 residues. In DNA form, the CDR3 reads TGTGCCAGCAGCCGGACTGAGTATGGCTACACCTTC. Protein sequence: CASSRTEYGYTF.

The gene calls are TRBV19 and TRBJ1-4; tentatively, D is TRBD1 (6 bases). Trimming shortened V by 5 bases and J by 0 bases, and 13 bases separated the two germline ends. The germline CDR1 and CDR2 sequences are LNHDA and SQIVND (reference sequence). The CDR3 is 16 amino acids. CDR3 DNA: TGTGCCAGTAGTGTTCGGACAGTTGCAACTAATGAAAAACTGTTTTTT. Translated, it gives CASSVRTVATNEKLFF. Full variable domain (rest looked up from reference TRBV19 and TRBJ1-4): DGGITQSPKYLFRKEGQNVTLSCEQNLNHDAMYWYRQDPGQGLRLIYYSQIVNDFQKGDIAEGYSVSREKKESFPLTVTSAQKNPTAFYLCASSVRTVATNEKLFFGSGTQLSVL.

The chain employs TRBV7-6 and TRBJ2-1; 10 positions agree with TRBD2. From germline, CDR1 is SGHVS and CDR2 FNYEAQ. With 5 bases clipped from V and 10 bases from J, the junction kept 14 bases outside the gene matches. The CDR3 sequence is 16 residues long. This chain's CDR3 is CASSLEGAGGLREQFF. CDR3 nucleotides: TGTGCCAGCAGCCTTGAGGGAGCGGGGGGGCTACGAGAGCAGTTCTTC. Full variable domain (rest looked up from reference TRBV7-6 and TRBJ2-1): GAGVSQSPRYKVTKRGQDVALRCDPISGHVSLYWYRQALGQGPEFLTYFNYEAQQDKSGLPNDRFSAERPEGSISTLTIQRTEQRDSAMYRCASSLEGAGGLREQFFGPGTRLTVL.

The gene calls are TRBV28 and TRBJ1-5; D might be TRBD1 (6 bases). The CDR3 is made up of 13 amino acids. V was trimmed by 7 bases and J by 4 bases, leaving 11 bases between them. Germline CDR1 reads MDHEN; CDR2 reads SYDVKM. The CDR3, as DNA: TGTGCCAGCACAACAGGGAGAAATCAGCCCCAGCATTTT. Translating it yields CASTTGRNQPQHF.

Here the CDR3 reads CASSSRAGTNYGYTF. The CDR3 nucleotides read TGTGCCAGCAGCTCCCGGGCAGGGACTAACTATGGCTACACCTTC. This sequence joins TRBV5-4 and TRBJ1-2; a possible D gene is TRBD1 (5 bases). The CDR3 has 15 amino acids. Per germline, CDR1 SGHNT and CDR2 YYREEE (reference sequence). V gave up 3 bases and J gave up 0 bases, with 12 bases separating them.

V gene TRBV2 combines with J gene TRBJ1-1; 9 bases match TRBD1. CDR1 SNHLY and CDR2 FYNNEI come from the germline V gene. V lost 6 bases to trimming and J lost 4 bases; unmatched junction nucleotides: 3. This CDR3 is 13 amino acids long. As DNA, the CDR3 is TGTGCCAGCAGGCCGGACAGGGGCACTGAAGCTTTCTTT. Encoded protein: CASRPDRGTEAFF.

The gene calls are TRBV5-1 and TRBJ2-2, with 11 bases aligning to TRBD2. CDR1 is SGHRS and CDR2 is YFSETQ in the germline V gene. After removal of 3 bases from V and 7 bases from J, the junction contained 11 bases not matched to a gene. The CDR3 covers 17 residues. CDR3 nucleotides: TGCGCCAGCAGCTCAGGTTTACTAGCGGGAGCGGTCGGGGAGCTGTTTTTT. This encodes CASSSGLLAGAVGELFF.

The chain is built from TRBV7-9 and TRBJ1-2; the D is unclear. Trimming took 0 bases from V and 11 from J, leaving 16 bases between them. This CDR3 is built from 14 residues. Germline-derived CDR1 and CDR2 are SEHNR and FQNEAQ (reference sequence). The CDR3 DNA sequence: TGTGCCAGCAGCTTAGCCGCGGGCGATATGAAGTACACCTTC. It translates to CASSLAAGDMKYTF.

The chain has TRBV5-1 and TRBJ1-6; D is uncertain. Germline values: CDR1 SGHRS, CDR2 YFSETQ. V lost 2 bases, J lost 6 bases, and 12 bases lay in between. The CDR3 length is 15 residues. CDR3 in DNA: TGCGCCAGCAGCTTTAGCGACCGGGGTAATTCACCCCTCCACTTT. It encodes CASSFSDRGNSPLHF.

This clone has more than one count but fewer than ten. Other DNA sequences in this specimen translate into the identical CDR3. The chain combines TRBV5-1 with TRBJ2-2, with D unclear. The CDR3 spans 15 residues. Germline-derived CDR1 and CDR2 are SGHRS and YFSETQ. V gave up 0 bases and J gave up 0 bases, with 6 bases separating them. CDR3 sequence reads: CASSLVGSNTGELFF. The CDR3 DNA sequence: TGCGCCAGCAGCTTGGTCGGTTCGAACACCGGGGAGCTGTTTTTT.

This chain uses TRBV29-1 with TRBJ1-4; 7 bases align to TRBD1. CDR1 is SQVTM and CDR2 is ANQGSEA in the germline V gene. The ends lost 3 bases at V and 8 bases at J; junction bases unmatched: 6. The CDR3 consists of 13 residues. CDR3 bases: TGCAGCGTTGAGGGACAGCTAGGCGAAAAACTGTTTTTT. It is translated as CSVEGQLGEKLFF.

The gene calls are TRBV5-1 and TRBJ1-2; 8 nucleotides agree with TRBD1. Trimming cost V 2 bases and J 8 bases; bases outside gene matches: 14. The CDR3 extends over 16 amino acids. Germline V gene sequence: CDR1 SGHRS, CDR2 YFSETQ. The CDR3 DNA reads TGCGCCAGCAGCTTCGATGGTCAGGGGGCTTGGGGAGGCTACACCTTC. Amino acid sequence: CASSFDGQGAWGGYTF.

The chain recombines TRBV28 with TRBJ1-5; a weak D match, TRBD1 (5 bases). CDR1 and CDR2 (germline): MDHEN, SYDVKM. The CDR3 sequence is 15 residues long. V was trimmed by 0 bases and J by 5 bases, leaving 11 bases between them. In nucleotides, the CDR3 is TGTGCCAGCAGTTTATGGGGGTCCAGGGATCAGCCCCAGCATTTT. Its translation: CASSLWGSRDQPQHF.